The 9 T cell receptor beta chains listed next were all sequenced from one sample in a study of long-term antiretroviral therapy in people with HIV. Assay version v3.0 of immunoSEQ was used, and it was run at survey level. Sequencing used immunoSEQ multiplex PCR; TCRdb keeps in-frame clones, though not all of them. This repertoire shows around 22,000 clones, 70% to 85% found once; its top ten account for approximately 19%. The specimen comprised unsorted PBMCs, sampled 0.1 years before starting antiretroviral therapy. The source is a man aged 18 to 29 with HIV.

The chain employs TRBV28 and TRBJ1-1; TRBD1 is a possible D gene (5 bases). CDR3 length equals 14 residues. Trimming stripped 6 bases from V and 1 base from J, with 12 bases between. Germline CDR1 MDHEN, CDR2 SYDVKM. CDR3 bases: TGTGCCAGCAGCAGCCCCAGGGAGAACACTGAAGCTTTCTTT. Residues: CASSSPRENTEAFF.

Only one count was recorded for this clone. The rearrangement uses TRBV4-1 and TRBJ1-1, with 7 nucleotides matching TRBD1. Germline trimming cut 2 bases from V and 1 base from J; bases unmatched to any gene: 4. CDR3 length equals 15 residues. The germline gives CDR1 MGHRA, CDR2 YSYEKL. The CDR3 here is CASSQPGTANTEAFF. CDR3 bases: TGCGCCAGCAGCCAACCCGGGACAGCGAACACTGAAGCTTTCTTT.

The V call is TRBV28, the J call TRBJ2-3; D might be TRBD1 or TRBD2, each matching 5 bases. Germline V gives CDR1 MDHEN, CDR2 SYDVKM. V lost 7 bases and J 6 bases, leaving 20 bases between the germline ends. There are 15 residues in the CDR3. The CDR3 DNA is TGTGCCAGCACTAAAGCCCGGGACCCCATGGATACGCAGTATTTT. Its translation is CASTKARDPMDTQYF.

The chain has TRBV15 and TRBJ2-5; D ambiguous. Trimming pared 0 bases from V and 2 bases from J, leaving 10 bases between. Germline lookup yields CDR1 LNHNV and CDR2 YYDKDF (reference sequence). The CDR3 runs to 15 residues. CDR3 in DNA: TGTGCCACCAGCAGAGATCTAGAACTACAAGAGACCCAGTACTTC. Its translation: CATSRDLELQETQYF.

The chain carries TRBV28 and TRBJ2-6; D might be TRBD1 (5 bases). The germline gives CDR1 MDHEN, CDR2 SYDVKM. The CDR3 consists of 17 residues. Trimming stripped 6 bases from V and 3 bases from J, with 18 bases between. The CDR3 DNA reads TGTGCCAGCAGGACTGCCTCAGGGTTTGATGGGGCCAACGTCCTGACTTTC. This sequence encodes CASRTASGFDGANVLTF.

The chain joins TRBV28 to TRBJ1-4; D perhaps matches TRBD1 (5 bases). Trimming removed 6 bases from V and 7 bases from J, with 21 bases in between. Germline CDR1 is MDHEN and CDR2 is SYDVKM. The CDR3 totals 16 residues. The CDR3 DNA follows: TGTGCCAGCAGCCCCTCTGGGGGGGGGTCATTTGAAAAACTGTTTTTT. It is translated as CASSPSGGGSFEKLFF. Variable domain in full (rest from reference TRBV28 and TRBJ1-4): DVKVTQSSRYLVKRTGEKVFLECVQDMDHENMFWYRQDPGLGLRLIYFSYDVKMKEKGDIPEGYSVSREKKERFSLILESASTNQTSMYLCASSPSGGGSFEKLFFGSGTQLSVL.

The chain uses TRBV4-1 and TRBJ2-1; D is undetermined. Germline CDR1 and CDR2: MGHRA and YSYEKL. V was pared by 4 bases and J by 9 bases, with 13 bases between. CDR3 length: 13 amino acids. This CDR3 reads CASSRIDPPEQFF. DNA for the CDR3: TGCGCCAGCAGCCGAATTGACCCTCCTGAGCAGTTCTTC.

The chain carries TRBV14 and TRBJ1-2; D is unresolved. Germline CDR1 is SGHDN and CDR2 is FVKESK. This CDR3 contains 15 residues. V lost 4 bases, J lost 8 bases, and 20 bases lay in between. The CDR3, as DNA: TGTGCCAGCAGCCGCCTTGACCGAGTTTCAGACGGCTACACCTTC. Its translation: CASSRLDRVSDGYTF.

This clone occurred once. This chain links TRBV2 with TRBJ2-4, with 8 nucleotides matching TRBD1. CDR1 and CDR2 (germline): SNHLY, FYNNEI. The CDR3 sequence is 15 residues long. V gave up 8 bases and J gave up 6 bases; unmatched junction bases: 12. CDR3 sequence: CASVIPQGQGNIQYF. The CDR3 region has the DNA TGTGCCAGCGTTATCCCGCAAGGACAGGGAAACATTCAGTACTTC. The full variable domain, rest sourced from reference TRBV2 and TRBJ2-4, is EPEVTQTPSHQVTQMGQEVILRCVPISNHLYFYWYRQILGQKVEFLVSFYNNEISEKSEIFDDQFSVERPDGSNFTLKIRSTKLEDSAMYFCASVIPQGQGNIQYFGAGTRLSVL.